The source of this T cell receptor beta chain is a study of cytotoxic CD8 clonotypes in ibrutinib-treated CLL. At the level of the study: Across the patients, about a dozen were relapsed/refractory, around 16 treatment-naive and fewer than 18 IGHV unmutated. Overall study findings and caveats: With treatment, public clonotypes, which were uncommon, either contracted or remained stable. Rising at ibrutinib response, clonality subsequently fell back toward baseline at progression.

Germline CDR1 reads SGHTA; CDR2 reads FQGTGA. The CDR3 is 14 amino acids. The sample holds one count of this clone. The antigen remains undetermined. Compared with germline, one end of the junction differs, possibly owing to a read error. Deep sequencing aimed at 1 in 200,000 to 1 in 1 million T cells' resolution. Sequencing was performed with immunoSEQ multiplex PCR; in TCRdb, only in-frame clones are kept and a portion is missing. The data show about 45,000 clones, 65% seen once. Specimen: PBMCs, collected after 24 months of ibrutinib treatment. The rearrangement links TRBV7-3 to TRBJ2-7; TRBD1 matches 10 bases. The receptor was derived from a human donor with chronic lymphocytic leukemia. Written as DNA, the CDR3 is TGTGCTAGCAGCTTCGGACAGGGGGAATACGAGCAGTACTTC. Translation: CASSFGQGEYEQYF.